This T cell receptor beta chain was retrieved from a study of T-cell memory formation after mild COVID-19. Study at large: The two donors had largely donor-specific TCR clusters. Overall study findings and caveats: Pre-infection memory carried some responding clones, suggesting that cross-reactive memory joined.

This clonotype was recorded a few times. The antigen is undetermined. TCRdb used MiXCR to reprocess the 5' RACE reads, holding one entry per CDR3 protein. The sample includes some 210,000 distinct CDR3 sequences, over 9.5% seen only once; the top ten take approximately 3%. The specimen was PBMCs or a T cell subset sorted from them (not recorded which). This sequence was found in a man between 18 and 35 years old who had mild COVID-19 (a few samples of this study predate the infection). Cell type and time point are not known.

Here the CDR3 reads CASSQDRWFQETQYF. The CDR3 nucleotides read TGCGCCAGCAGCCAAGATCGATGGTTCCAAGAGACCCAGTACTTC. This rearrangement joins TRBV4-3 to TRBJ2-5, with D uncertain. V was trimmed by 0 bases and J by 1 base, leaving 9 bases between them. This CDR3 has 15 amino acids. Looked up from germline, CDR1 is LGHNA and CDR2 is YSLEER.